These 17 T cell receptor beta chains share one sample of origin, sequenced in a study of cytomegalovirus exposure and HLA in healthy donors. Researchers ran the PCR with 60 Vbeta and 13 Jbeta primers. TCRdb's copy holds only in-frame clones and misses some; the assay was immunoSEQ multiplex PCR. The profile shows about 91,000 clones, around 64% of them singletons. The source material was PBMCs. Receptors originate from a human donor in good health.

This clone was found a few times. V is TRBV7-8 and J is TRBJ1-6; TRBD1 might be the D (5 bases). CDR3 length equals 14 residues. V lost 3 bases and J 8 bases, leaving 11 bases between the germline ends. The V gene's germline CDR1 is SGHVS and CDR2 FQNEAQ. The CDR3 nucleotides are TGTGCCAGCAGCTTCTCGGACACCGATTCACCCCTCCACTTT. Its translation is CASSFSDTDSPLHF.

V is TRBV9 and J is TRBJ1-5, with a possible D match to TRBD1 (6 bases). Trimming took 0 bases from V and 4 from J, leaving 11 bases between them. Germline CDR1 reads SGDLS; CDR2 reads YYNGEE. CDR3 size: 15 residues. The CDR3 DNA reads as TGTGCCAGCAGCGTAGGGGGGCAGACAAATCAGCCCCAGCATTTT. This gives the protein CASSVGGQTNQPQHF.

The chain uses TRBV19 and TRBJ2-4; D might be TRBD1 (6 bases). This CDR3 has 14 amino acids. Germline V gene lookup returns CDR1 LNHDA and CDR2 SQIVND (reference sequence). Trimming took off 5 bases at V and 6 bases at J, with 14 bases between the two ends. Written as DNA, the CDR3 is TGTGCCAGTAGTTCCCAGGGGTTGGGAAACATTCAGTACTTC. The encoded protein is CASSSQGLGNIQYF. The whole variable domain, remainder taken from reference TRBV19 and TRBJ2-4, is DGGITQSPKYLFRKEGQNVTLSCEQNLNHDAMYWYRQDPGQGLRLIYYSQIVNDFQKGDIAEGYSVSREKKESFPLTVTSAQKNPTAFYLCASSSQGLGNIQYFGAGTRLSVL.

The V gene is TRBV6-5, the J gene TRBJ1-2; 7 bases are a match to TRBD1. The CDR3 is made up of 13 amino acids. With V trimmed by 4 bases and J by 5 bases, 4 bases remained unmatched. Germline V gene sequence: CDR1 MNHEY, CDR2 SVGAGI. Here the CDR3 DNA reads TGTGCCAGCAGTTTAGACAGGGAATATGGCTACACCTTC. Its translation: CASSLDREYGYTF.

The chain employs TRBV6-5 and TRBJ1-2; 10 bases match TRBD1. Germline V gene data show CDR1 as MNHEY and CDR2 as SVGAGI. The CDR3 consists of 13 residues. Germline trimming cut 6 bases from V and 8 bases from J; bases unmatched to any gene: 6. The chain's CDR3 is CASSTWDRGGYTF. The DNA for the CDR3 is TGTGCCAGCAGCACCTGGGACAGGGGCGGCTACACCTTC.

This rearrangement joins TRBV7-9 to TRBJ2-5; D may be TRBD1 (5 bases). V was clipped by 2 bases and J by 1 base, with 23 bases between them. The V gene's germline CDR1 is SEHNR and CDR2 FQNEAQ (reference sequence). The CDR3 contains 19 residues. CDR3 loop: CASSLYGLTGYTSQETQYF. For the CDR3, the DNA is TGTGCCAGCAGCTTATATGGATTAACAGGCTACACATCCCAAGAGACCCAGTACTTC.

V is TRBV5-8 and J is TRBJ2-5; 7 bases agree with TRBD1. CDR1 and CDR2 from the germline V gene are SGHTS and YDEGEE. The ends lost 5 bases at V and 0 bases at J; junction bases unmatched: 13. The CDR3 spans 17 residues. The DNA of the CDR3 is TGTGCCAGCAGTTTACGAAGTGGGACAGCAGACCAAGAGACCCAGTACTTC. It encodes CASSLRSGTADQETQYF.

This chain uses TRBV7-9 with TRBJ2-7; tentatively, D is TRBD1 (6 bases). The ends were cut back, 5 bases at V and 0 bases at J, with 14 bases in the middle. CDR1 is SEHNR and CDR2 is FQNEAQ in the germline V gene (reference sequence). The CDR3 has 15 residues. In DNA, the CDR3 is TGTGCCAGCAGCGAACAGGGTCTTAGCTCCTACGAGCAGTACTTC. It specifies CASSEQGLSSYEQYF.

The chain links TRBV19 to TRBJ2-1; 8 bases match TRBD1. The V segment lost 3 bases and the J segment 7 bases; nucleotides outside the gene matches: 17. This CDR3 comprises 18 residues. CDR1 is LNHDA and CDR2 is SQIVND in the germline V gene (reference sequence). As DNA, the CDR3 is TGTGCCAGTAGTATCCCCTTACAGCAGGGGGCCCCGAGTAATGAGCAGTTCTTC. This translates into CASSIPLQQGAPSNEQFF. The whole variable domain, remainder taken from reference TRBV19 and TRBJ2-1, is DGGITQSPKYLFRKEGQNVTLSCEQNLNHDAMYWYRQDPGQGLRLIYYSQIVNDFQKGDIAEGYSVSREKKESFPLTVTSAQKNPTAFYLCASSIPLQQGAPSNEQFFGPGTRLTVL.

The V and J genes are TRBV10-3 and TRBJ2-2; D unresolved. The CDR3 is 14 residues long. Looked up from germline, CDR1 is ENHRY and CDR2 is SYGVKD. The V end was cut by 7 bases, the J end by 1 base, with 10 bases between. CDR3 sequence (DNA): TGTGCCATCACGGTTTCGCAGAACACCGGGGAGCTGTTTTTT. As protein: CAITVSQNTGELFF.

This chain links TRBV2 with TRBJ2-6; 8 bases match TRBD2. Germline trimming cut 6 bases from V and 1 base from J; bases unmatched to any gene: 2. CDR3 length: 15 amino acids. Germline V gives CDR1 SNHLY, CDR2 FYNNEI. The CDR3 DNA reads TGTGCCAGCAGGGAGCGGGGGTCTGGGGCCAACGTCCTGACTTTC. Its translation is CASRERGSGANVLTF.

The rearrangement joins TRBV29-1 to TRBJ2-5; 7 bases line up with TRBD2. This CDR3 comprises 14 residues. The germline V gene encodes CDR1 SQVTM and CDR2 ANQGSEA. Trimming took 4 bases from V and 5 from J; bases not matched to a gene: 10. CDR3 sequence reads: CSVVSGNHGETQYF. The CDR3, as DNA: TGCAGCGTTGTGAGCGGGAACCATGGCGAGACCCAGTACTTC.

The sample holds one count of this clone. The rearrangement joins TRBV15 to TRBJ1-2; TRBD1 agrees at 8 bases. Trimming removed 2 bases from V and 5 bases from J; junction bases left unmatched: 4. CDR1 is LNHNV and CDR2 is YYDKDF in the germline V gene (reference sequence). This CDR3 region has 14 residues. In DNA, the CDR3 is TGTGCCACCAGCAGACAGGGGGCAAGATATGGCTACACCTTC. Protein: CATSRQGARYGYTF.

The chain uses TRBV30 and TRBJ1-6; unclear D gene. The CDR3 is 13 amino acids. Germline V gene lookup returns CDR1 GTSNPN and CDR2 SVGIG (reference sequence). In DNA, the CDR3 is TGTGCTCAGGAGGGAGGGAATAATTCACCCCTCCACTTT. This codes for CAQEGGNNSPLHF.

The rearrangement uses TRBV4-1 and TRBJ2-2; 7 bases map to TRBD1. CDR1 is MGHRA, CDR2 YSYEKL, per germline. J was trimmed by 3 bases and V by 0 bases; bases with no gene match: 4. This CDR3 comprises 16 residues. CDR3 bases: TGCGCCAGCAGCCAAGATGAGGGACAGTACACCGGGGAGCTGTTTTTT. Protein: CASSQDEGQYTGELFF.

This clone is classed as medium-sized. This same CDR3 is encoded by further DNA sequences in the sample. The CDR3 DNA reads as TGTGCCAGCAGTTACCGGCAGGGGACAACAGATACGCAGTATTTT. The encoded protein is CASSYRQGTTDTQYF. The chain couples TRBV6-5 to TRBJ2-3; tentative D call: TRBD1 (6 bases). The CDR3 runs to 15 residues. Germline V gene lookup returns CDR1 MNHEY and CDR2 SVGAGI. The V end was cut by 2 bases, the J end by 3 bases, with 12 bases between.

Comments on this clone: Different DNA sequences within this sample yield the same CDR3. The chain couples TRBV7-9 to TRBJ2-1; 9 bases match TRBD2. CDR3 length: 16 amino acids. Germline values: CDR1 SEHNR, CDR2 FQNEAQ (reference sequence). The J segment lost 1 base and the V segment lost 2 bases, leaving 3 bases of the junction unmatched. CDR3 nucleotides: TGTGCCAGCAGCTTATCCCTAGCGGGGTCCTACAATGAGCAGTTCTTC. This encodes CASSLSLAGSYNEQFF.